The 19 T cell receptor beta chains given below trace back to one sample, sequenced in a study of spatial heterogeneity in lung cancer. The sample's time point: blood at routine non-recurrence follow-up after resection. MiXCR was run by TCRdb on the 5' RACE reads, yielding one entry per CDR3 protein. The table shows 40,000 to 50,000 distinct CDR3 sequences, with about 10% occurring only once. The specimen was PBMCs, collected at follow-up. The receptor set was obtained from a female donor with early-stage non-small cell lung cancer.

This clonotype showed up many times. The genes are TRBV6-5 and TRBJ1-6; D gene ambiguous. Deletions cut 6 bases from V and 7 bases from J, with 13 bases between. Germline-derived CDR1 and CDR2 are MNHEY and SVGAGI. There are 14 residues in the CDR3. DNA of the CDR3: TGTGCCAGCAGGCCAGACGGAGCCAATTCACCCCTCCACTTT. Amino acid sequence: CASRPDGANSPLHF.

This chain connects TRBV23-1 to TRBJ2-1; 8 bases are shared with TRBD2. TRBV23-1 is treated as an ORF (open reading frame) with a function not yet certain. Losses at the gene ends were 1 base for V and 6 bases for J; bases not matched to a gene: 8. This CDR3 has 16 amino acids. CDR3 DNA sequence: TGCGCCAGCAGTCAATACTCCCCGGGGGGGGGCAATGAGCAGTTCTTC. Protein product: CASSQYSPGGGNEQFF.

The CDR3 DNA reads as TGTGCCAGCAAACCGGGACAGCTTAATGAAAAACTGTTTTTT. This sequence encodes CASKPGQLNEKLFF. V usage is TRBV6-5 and J usage is TRBJ1-4; TRBD1 matches 7 bases. The V and J ends lost 7 bases and 4 bases, in that order; junction bases with no gene match: 6. This CDR3 comprises 14 residues. Germline CDR1 reads MNHEY; CDR2 reads SVGAGI.

This clonotype has a count of ten or more. The V gene is TRBV30, the J gene TRBJ1-3, with D unresolved. CDR1 and CDR2 (germline): GTSNPN, SVGIG (reference sequence). V lost 3 bases and J 0 bases, leaving 9 bases between the germline ends. The CDR3 totals 14 residues. The CDR3 coding sequence is TGTGCCTGGAGCGCCAGTTCCTCTGGAAACACCATATATTTT. Translated, it gives CAWSASSSGNTIYF.

This chain links TRBV28 with TRBJ1-5; D might be TRBD1 (5 bases). V lost 7 bases and J 2 bases, leaving 15 bases between the germline ends. The CDR3 sequence is 15 residues long. CDR1 MDHEN and CDR2 SYDVKM come from the germline V gene. CDR3 coding DNA: TGTGCCAGCACTAGAGCCGGGGGAGGCAATCAGCCCCAGCATTTT. It is translated as CASTRAGGGNQPQHF.

The sample holds many counts of this clonotype. This rearrangement joins TRBV6-6 to TRBJ2-5; 9 bases fit TRBD2. CDR3 length: 14 residues. Looked up from germline, CDR1 is MNHNY and CDR2 is SVGAGI (reference sequence). V lost 7 bases, J lost 1 base, and 4 bases stayed unmatched. CDR3 nucleotide sequence: TGTGCCAGCAAGGCGGGGGGGTCCCAAGAGACCCAGTACTTC. Translated, it gives CASKAGGSQETQYF.

This clonotype has a count of ten or more. The chain is built from TRBV19 and TRBJ2-2; D is ambiguous. The CDR3 covers 14 residues. Germline assignment: CDR1 LNHDA and CDR2 SQIVND (reference sequence). Trimming left V 6 bases short and J 1 base short, with 9 bases between. The CDR3 region is CASRWGLNTGELFF. In nucleotides, the CDR3 is TGTGCCAGTAGGTGGGGATTGAACACCGGGGAGCTGTTTTTT.

This clonotype was counted between two and nine times. The chain combines TRBV7-3 with TRBJ2-2, with unresolved D. Trimming cost V 4 bases and J 5 bases, with 11 bases left between them. Germline-derived CDR1 and CDR2 are SGHTA and FQGTGA. The length of the CDR3 is 14 residues. The CDR3 spells CASSSTKGTGELFF. The CDR3 DNA is TGTGCCAGCAGCTCTACCAAGGGAACCGGGGAGCTGTTTTTT.

The chain combines TRBV27 with TRBJ2-7; D gene ambiguous. With 5 bases removed from V and 2 bases from J, the gap between germline ends came to 4 bases. CDR1 is MNHEY, CDR2 SMNVEV, per germline (reference sequence). This CDR3 region has 11 residues. The CDR3 DNA is TGTGCCAGCAGTGGGGCCTACGAGCAGTACTTC. Residues: CASSGAYEQYF.

This chain links TRBV20-1 with TRBJ1-1, with a tentative D call TRBD1 (5 bases). V dropped 3 bases and J dropped 1 base, with 15 bases sitting between them. The CDR3 covers 15 residues. Per germline, CDR1 DFQATT and CDR2 SNEGSKA (reference sequence). CDR3 in amino acids: CSARWTGTGNTEAFF. The CDR3 coding sequence is TGCAGTGCTAGGTGGACGGGGACGGGGAACACTGAAGCTTTCTTT.

This clonotype was observed a handful of times. This chain links TRBV28 with TRBJ2-7; no firm D call. The CDR3 extends over 12 amino acids. The V gene's germline CDR1 is MDHEN and CDR2 SYDVKM. V shed 1 base and J shed 6 bases, with 7 bases lying between them. For the CDR3, the DNA is TGTGCCAGCAGTTTATTGAGGTCCGAGCAGTACTTC. Its translation is CASSLLRSEQYF.

The chain joins TRBV20-1 to TRBJ2-3; a weak D match, TRBD1 (5 bases). CDR3 length: 12 residues. V was clipped by 4 bases and J by 2 bases, with 7 bases between them. Germline assignment: CDR1 DFQATT and CDR2 SNEGSKA (reference sequence). CDR3 region: CSAIRDTDTQYF. The CDR3 DNA sequence: TGCAGTGCTATCAGGGACACAGATACGCAGTATTTT.

This sequence joins TRBV20-1 and TRBJ1-5; 8 bases line up with TRBD1. With 0 bases clipped from V and 4 bases from J, the junction kept 8 bases outside the gene matches. The germline V gene has CDR1 DFQATT and CDR2 SNEGSKA (reference sequence). CDR3 length equals 16 residues. The CDR3 spells CSARDPGQGANQPQHF. In nucleotides, the CDR3 is TGCAGTGCTAGAGACCCAGGACAGGGAGCTAATCAGCCCCAGCATTTT.

This clonotype has more than one count but fewer than ten. The chain uses TRBV7-9 and TRBJ1-2; D is unclear. This CDR3 region has 13 residues. V lost 3 bases and J 0 bases, leaving 5 bases between the germline ends. Per germline, CDR1 SEHNR and CDR2 FQNEAQ (reference sequence). In nucleotides, the CDR3 is TGTGCCAGCAGCTTTAAAACTAACTATGGCTACACCTTC. Its protein is CASSFKTNYGYTF.

In this sample, this clonotype turned up many times. V usage is TRBV30 and J usage is TRBJ1-6; D uncertain. The V end was cut by 5 bases, the J end by 10 bases, with 15 bases between. Germline-derived CDR1 and CDR2 are GTSNPN and SVGIG (reference sequence). The CDR3 consists of 13 residues. The chain's CDR3 is CAWHMNGKSPLHF. In DNA, the CDR3 is TGTGCCTGGCATATGAATGGGAAATCACCCCTCCACTTT.

The chain carries TRBV2 and TRBJ2-7; D call uncertain. The ends were cut back, 7 bases at V and 3 bases at J, with 10 bases in the middle. The germline V gene encodes CDR1 SNHLY and CDR2 FYNNEI. This CDR3 region has 12 residues. The CDR3 loop is CASKGGFYEQYF. The CDR3 DNA reads as TGTGCCAGCAAGGGTGGCTTCTACGAGCAGTACTTC.

This clonotype was counted ten times or more. An end of the junction does not agree with germline; a read error may underlie this. This chain joins TRBV20-1 and TRBJ2-7; possibly TRBD1 for D (6 bases). Germline-derived CDR1 and CDR2 are DFQATT and SNEGSKA (reference sequence). The CDR3 contains 14 residues. The CDR3 loop is CSAAPDRNSHEQYF. The CDR3 bases are TGCAGTGCGGCCCCGGACAGAAACTCCCACGAGCAGTACTTC.

This clonotype was observed a single time. A read error may explain this, as a much larger clone is one base away. This rearrangement joins TRBV7-6 to TRBJ2-7; maybe TRBD2 (6 bases). The CDR3 loop spans 12 amino acids. Germline V gives CDR1 SGHVS, CDR2 FNYEAQ. The DNA for the CDR3 is TGTGCCAGCAGCTTAGGGCGGGAAGAGCAGAACTTC. Translated, it gives CASSLGREEQNF.

This clonotype was counted many times. This chain uses TRBV9 with TRBJ2-1; D unresolved. Germline V gene data show CDR1 as SGDLS and CDR2 as YYNGEE. With 0 bases removed from V and 6 bases from J, the gap between germline ends came to 7 bases. The CDR3 is made up of 13 amino acids. DNA of the CDR3: TGTGCCAGCAGCGTAGGAGGCCGCAATGAGCAGTTCTTC. Its protein product is CASSVGGRNEQFF.